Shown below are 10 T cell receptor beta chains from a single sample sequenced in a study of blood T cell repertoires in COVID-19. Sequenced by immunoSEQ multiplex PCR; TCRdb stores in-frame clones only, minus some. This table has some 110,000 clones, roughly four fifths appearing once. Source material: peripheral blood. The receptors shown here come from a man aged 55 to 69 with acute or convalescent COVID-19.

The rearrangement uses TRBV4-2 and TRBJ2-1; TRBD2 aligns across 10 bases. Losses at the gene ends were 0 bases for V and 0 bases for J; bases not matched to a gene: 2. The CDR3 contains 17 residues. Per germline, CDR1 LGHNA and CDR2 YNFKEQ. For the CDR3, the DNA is TGTGCCAGCAGCCAAGACCCTAGCGGGAGCTCCTACAATGAGCAGTTCTTC. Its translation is CASSQDPSGSSYNEQFF.

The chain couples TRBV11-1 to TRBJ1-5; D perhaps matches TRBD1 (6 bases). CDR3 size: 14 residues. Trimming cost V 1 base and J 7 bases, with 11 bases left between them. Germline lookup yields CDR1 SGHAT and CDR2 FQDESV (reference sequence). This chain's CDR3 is CASSLGAGAQPQHF. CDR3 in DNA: TGTGCCAGCAGCTTAGGGGCAGGGGCCCAGCCCCAGCATTTT.

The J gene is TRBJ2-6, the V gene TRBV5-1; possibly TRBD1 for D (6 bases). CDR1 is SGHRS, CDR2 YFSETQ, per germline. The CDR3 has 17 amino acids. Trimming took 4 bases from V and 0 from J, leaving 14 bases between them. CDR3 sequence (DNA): TGCGCCAGCAGCAGCCTGGCAGGGGACTCTGGGGCCAACGTCCTGACTTTC. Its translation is CASSSLAGDSGANVLTF.

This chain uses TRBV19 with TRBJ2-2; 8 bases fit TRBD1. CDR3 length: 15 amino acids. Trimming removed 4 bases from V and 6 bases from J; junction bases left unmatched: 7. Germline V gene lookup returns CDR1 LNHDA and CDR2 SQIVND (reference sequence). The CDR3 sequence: CASSTRGLGSGELFF. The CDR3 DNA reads TGTGCCAGTAGTACCAGGGGGCTGGGGTCCGGGGAGCTGTTTTTT. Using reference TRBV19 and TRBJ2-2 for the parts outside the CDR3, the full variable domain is DGGITQSPKYLFRKEGQNVTLSCEQNLNHDAMYWYRQDPGQGLRLIYYSQIVNDFQKGDIAEGYSVSREKKESFPLTVTSAQKNPTAFYLCASSTRGLGSGELFFGEGSRLTVL.

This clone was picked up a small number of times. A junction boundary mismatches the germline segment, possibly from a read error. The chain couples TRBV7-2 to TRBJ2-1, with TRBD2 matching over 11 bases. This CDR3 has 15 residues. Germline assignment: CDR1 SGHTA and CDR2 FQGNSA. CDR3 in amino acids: CASSLAGGLYNEQFF. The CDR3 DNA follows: TGTGCCAGCAGCCTAGCGGGAGGACTTTACAATGAGCAGTTCTTC. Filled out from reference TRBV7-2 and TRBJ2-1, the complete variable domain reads GAGVSQSPSNKVTEKGKDVELRCDPISGHTALYWYRQSLGQGLEFLIYFQGNSAPDKSGLPSDRFSAERTGGSVSTLTIQRTQQEDSAVYLCASSLAGGLYNEQFFGPGTRLTVL.

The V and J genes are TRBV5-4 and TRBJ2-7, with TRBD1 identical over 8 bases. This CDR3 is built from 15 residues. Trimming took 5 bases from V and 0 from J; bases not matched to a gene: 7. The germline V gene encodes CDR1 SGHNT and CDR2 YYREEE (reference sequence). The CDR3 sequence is CASRNRQGSSYEQYF. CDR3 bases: TGTGCCAGCAGAAATAGACAGGGGAGCTCCTACGAGCAGTACTTC.

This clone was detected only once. The CDR3 spells CASNDNRGSSTDTQYF. The CDR3 bases are TGCGCCAGCAACGACAACAGGGGATCTAGCACAGATACGCAGTATTTT. The rearrangement links TRBV10-2 to TRBJ2-3; 7 bases match TRBD1. Germline CDR1 and CDR2: WSHSY and SAAADI. The CDR3 is made up of 16 amino acids. Losses at the gene ends were 7 bases for V and 0 bases for J; bases not matched to a gene: 10.

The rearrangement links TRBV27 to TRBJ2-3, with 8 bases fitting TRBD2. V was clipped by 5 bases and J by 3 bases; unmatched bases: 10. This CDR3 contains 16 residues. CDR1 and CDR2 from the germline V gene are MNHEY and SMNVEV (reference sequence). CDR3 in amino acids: CASSNLIRGGTDTQYF. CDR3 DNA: TGTGCCAGCAGTAACTTAATCCGGGGGGGGACAGATACGCAGTATTTT.

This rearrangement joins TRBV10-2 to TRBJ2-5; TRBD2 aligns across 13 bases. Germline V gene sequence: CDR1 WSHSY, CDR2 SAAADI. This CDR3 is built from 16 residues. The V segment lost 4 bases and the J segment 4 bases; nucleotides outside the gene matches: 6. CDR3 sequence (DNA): TGCGCCAGCAGTGTCACCGGGACTAGCGGGGTAGAGACCCAGTACTTC. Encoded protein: CASSVTGTSGVETQYF.

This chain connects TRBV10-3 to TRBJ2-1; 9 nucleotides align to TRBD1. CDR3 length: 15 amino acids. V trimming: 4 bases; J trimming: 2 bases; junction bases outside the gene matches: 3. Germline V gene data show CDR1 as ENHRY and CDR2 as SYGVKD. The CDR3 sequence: CAISGDRVPYNEQFF. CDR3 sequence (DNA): TGTGCCATCAGTGGGGACAGGGTACCCTACAATGAGCAGTTCTTC.